These 11 T cell receptor beta chains share one sample of origin, sequenced in a study of blood T cell repertoires in COVID-19. The protocol was immunoSEQ multiplex PCR, while the TCRdb copy is restricted to in-frame clones and leaves out a portion. The table includes roughly 140,000 clones, 81% detected once. Material: peripheral blood. Every receptor here comes from a human donor with acute or convalescent COVID-19. The donor label of this sample is uncertain.

This sequence joins TRBV5-1 and TRBJ1-1; D is ambiguous. Germline V gene sequence: CDR1 SGHRS, CDR2 YFSETQ. The CDR3 is made up of 15 amino acids. The V end lost 1 base, the J end lost 2 bases, and 12 bases lay between the germline ends. CDR3 sequence: CASSLRGGINTEAFF. In DNA form, the CDR3 reads TGCGCCAGCAGCTTGCGGGGAGGGATTAACACTGAAGCTTTCTTT.

The chain has TRBV11-2 and TRBJ1-5; D unresolved. Between the trimmed V and J ends, which lost 5 bases and 10 bases, there was a span of 18 bases. This CDR3 has 14 amino acids. Per germline, CDR1 SGHAT and CDR2 FQNNGV. The CDR3 spells CASSVGGWTYPQHF. CDR3 in DNA: TGTGCCAGCAGCGTAGGAGGTTGGACTTATCCCCAGCATTTT.

J is TRBJ2-1 and V is TRBV5-4; possible D gene TRBD1, 6 bases. V was cut by 4 bases and J by 7 bases, with 21 bases left in between. CDR3 length: 16 amino acids. Germline V gene lookup returns CDR1 SGHNT and CDR2 YYREEE (reference sequence). The CDR3 DNA is TGTGCCAGCAGCCTGGGGGCTCTCGTAGGGGGAAATGAGCAGTTCTTC. It codes for CASSLGALVGGNEQFF.

The chain links TRBV19 to TRBJ2-3; the D is unclear. Germline assignment: CDR1 LNHDA and CDR2 SQIVND (reference sequence). The CDR3 totals 10 residues. V was trimmed by 5 bases and J by 6 bases, leaving 3 bases between them. CDR3 region: CASSSDTQYF. CDR3 sequence (DNA): TGTGCCAGTAGTTCGGATACGCAGTATTTT.

The gene calls are TRBV27 and TRBJ1-2; a weak D match, TRBD1 (6 bases). This CDR3 spans 15 amino acids. CDR1 is MNHEY and CDR2 is SMNVEV in the germline V gene (reference sequence). The germline V and J ends were trimmed by 6 bases and 4 bases, with 18 bases remaining between them. In nucleotides, the CDR3 is TGTGCCAGCAGGCCCCCAGGGGTAGCTCCCTATGGCTACACCTTC. The encoded protein is CASRPPGVAPYGYTF.

This sequence joins TRBV10-1 and TRBJ1-1; 7 positions match TRBD1. Germline CDR1 WNHNN, CDR2 SYGVQD (reference sequence). CDR3 size: 13 residues. J was trimmed by 6 bases and V by 5 bases; bases with no gene match: 6. CDR3 residues: CASSSPDRAEAFF. CDR3 bases: TGCGCCAGCAGTTCTCCAGACAGGGCTGAAGCTTTCTTT.

This clone was observed once. The chain uses TRBV6-5 and TRBJ2-2; perhaps TRBD1 as D (5 bases). The CDR3 is made up of 12 amino acids. V was shortened by 8 bases and J by 4 bases, with 8 bases between the two germline ends. Germline CDR1 and CDR2: MNHEY and SVGAGI. The CDR3, as DNA: TGTGCCAGCCTCAGGGCCACCGGGGAGCTGTTTTTT. Amino acid sequence: CASLRATGELFF.

The chain couples TRBV11-1 to TRBJ2-3; perhaps TRBD2 as D (6 bases). This CDR3 region has 14 residues. The ends were cut back, 5 bases at V and 5 bases at J, with 14 bases in the middle. The germline V gene has CDR1 SGHAT and CDR2 FQDESV (reference sequence). CDR3 amino acids: CASSLGGSGDTQYF. The CDR3 DNA sequence: TGTGCCAGCAGCCTTGGAGGGTCTGGAGATACGCAGTATTTT.

V is TRBV6-5 and J is TRBJ1-2; possible D gene TRBD1, 5 bases. Trimming took off 6 bases at V and 8 bases at J, with 19 bases between the two ends. Germline values: CDR1 MNHEY, CDR2 SVGAGI. This CDR3 spans 14 amino acids. CDR3 bases: TGTGCCAGCAGAGATGTCAAAGGGGCGGGAGGCTACACCTTC. Translation gives CASRDVKGAGGYTF.

The rearrangement links TRBV6-5 to TRBJ1-1, with D possibly TRBD1 on 6 matching bases. V dropped 0 bases and J dropped 7 bases, with 6 bases sitting between them. Looked up from germline, CDR1 is MNHEY and CDR2 is SVGAGI. This CDR3 is built from 12 residues. CDR3 loop: CASSYSGGEAFF. In DNA form, the CDR3 reads TGTGCCAGCAGTTACTCAGGGGGTGAAGCTTTCTTT.

This chain connects TRBV6-6 to TRBJ1-6; 7 bases line up with TRBD1. The CDR3 has 14 residues. The V segment lost 3 bases and the J segment 13 bases; nucleotides outside the gene matches: 9. Germline V gene lookup returns CDR1 MNHNY and CDR2 SVGAGI (reference sequence). The CDR3: CASSYGDSQAPLHF. The CDR3 region has the DNA TGTGCCAGCAGTTATGGGGACAGTCAAGCCCCCCTCCACTTT.